This T cell receptor beta chain emerged from a study of CD8 T cells in ankylosing spondylitis. Study-wide results and limits: In reactive arthritis synovial fluid and blood, some motif variants had been reported before. The clones that were linked to disease were reported to be significantly enriched in matched synovial fluid samples from ankylosing spondylitis patients.

The germline V and J ends were trimmed by 6 bases and 14 bases, with 13 bases remaining between them. Germline V CDR1 and CDR2: MNHEY, SVGEGT. This CDR3 region has 11 residues. Libraries of TCR beta came from quantitative 5'-RACE with molecular barcodes. MiXCR was run by TCRdb on the 5' RACE reads, yielding one entry per CDR3 protein. Of about 240,000 distinct CDR3 sequences listed, around 9.2% are singletons. In this sample, this clonotype turned up many times. Antigen specificity is unknown. This sequence was found in a male donor with ankylosing spondylitis or in good health (not recorded which). V is TRBV6-2 or TRBV6-3 and J is TRBJ1-4, with a possible D match to TRBD1 (5 bases). The sequenced sample was blood, either unsorted or a sorted T cell fraction (not recorded which). CDR3 sequence: CASSPRDQLFF. The CDR3 region has the DNA TGTGCCAGCAGCCCTCGGGACCAGCTGTTTTTT.